The 8 T cell receptor beta chains below all came from one sample that was sequenced in a study of human T cells and chemical hapten exposure. Time point indicated: patch test 3, about 24 weeks after DPC sensitization. Treatment in this sample: therapeutic diphenylcyclopropenone sensitization with weekly scalp DPC. Via MiXCR, TCRdb re-called the RACE reads, giving one row per CDR3 protein. The profile shows roughly 50,000 distinct CDR3 sequences, 9.9% of them singletons. The starting material was whole blood, obtained in connection with sensitization to the hapten diphenylcyclopropenone (DPC). The receptors derive from a woman aged 40 to 49 with alopecia areata. Some clones in this sample may be carry-over from other donors' samples.

The chain joins TRBV9 to TRBJ1-2, with a tentative D call TRBD1 (5 bases). V gave up 6 bases and J gave up 4 bases, with 16 bases separating them. This CDR3 has 14 residues. The germline CDR1 and CDR2 sequences are SGDLS and YYNGEE. Here the CDR3 DNA reads TGTGCCAGCACCCAGAATTGGGGCAGCTATGGCTACACCTTC. This translates into CASTQNWGSYGYTF.

The rearrangement links TRBV7-2 to TRBJ2-7; D ambiguous. The CDR3 covers 15 residues. V was cut by 5 bases and J by 6 bases, with 20 bases left in between. The germline gives CDR1 SGHTA, CDR2 FQGNSA. In DNA form, the CDR3 reads TGTGCCAGCAGCGCACAACCGGGTCGGTTATCCGAGCAGTACTTC. This translates into CASSAQPGRLSEQYF.

A few counts support this clonotype. The chain combines TRBV2 with TRBJ2-7; no clear D gene. This CDR3 is 14 amino acids long. Looked up from germline, CDR1 is SNHLY and CDR2 is FYNNEI. V gave up 1 base and J gave up 1 base, with 8 bases separating them. The CDR3 sequence: CASSEVVPSYEQYF. In nucleotides, the CDR3 is TGTGCCAGCAGTGAAGTAGTACCGTCCTACGAGCAGTACTTC.

This chain joins TRBV5-4 and TRBJ2-5, with D uncertain. The CDR3 covers 14 residues. The germline gives CDR1 SGHNT, CDR2 YYREEE (reference sequence). Trimming shortened V by 0 bases and J by 4 bases, and 10 bases separated the two germline ends. CDR3: CASSLDIARETQYF. The CDR3 DNA reads as TGTGCCAGCAGCTTGGATATAGCCCGAGAGACCCAGTACTTC.

The V gene is TRBV4-1, the J gene TRBJ1-1, with D tentatively TRBD1 (5 bases). V gave up 3 bases and J gave up 4 bases, with 18 bases separating them. Germline values: CDR1 MGHRA, CDR2 YSYEKL. The CDR3 contains 16 residues. The CDR3 nucleotides read TGCGCCAGCAGCCATGTCGGACTGTCGGGGACCACTGAAGCTTTCTTT. It translates to CASSHVGLSGTTEAFF.

The chain couples TRBV12-3 or TRBV12-4 to TRBJ2-7; no reliable D call. This CDR3 spans 12 amino acids. The germline V and J ends were trimmed by 5 bases and 0 bases, with 5 bases remaining between them. CDR3 sequence: CASSQSSYEQYF. In nucleotides, the CDR3 is TGTGCCAGCAGTCAGAGCTCCTACGAGCAGTACTTC.

The sample holds a few counts of this clonotype. V and J are TRBV18 and TRBJ2-5; 7 nucleotides align to TRBD1. The germline CDR1 and CDR2 sequences are KGHSH and LQKENI. V was pared by 3 bases and J by 5 bases, with 6 bases of the junction left unmatched. The CDR3 is 14 amino acids. In DNA form, the CDR3 reads TGTGCCAGCTCACCTCGGGACAGAGGGGAGACCCAGTACTTC. It translates to CASSPRDRGETQYF. Full variable domain (remainder filled in from reference TRBV18 and TRBJ2-5): NAGVMQNPRHLVRRRGQEARLRCSPMKGHSHVYWYRQLPEEGLKFMVYLQKENIIDESGMPKERFSAEFPKEGPSILRIQQVVRGDSAAYFCASSPRDRGETQYFGPGTRLLVL.

This clonotype has only a few counts. The V gene is TRBV19, the J gene TRBJ2-5; D possibly corresponds to TRBD2 (5 bases). CDR1 and CDR2 from the germline V gene are LNHDA and SQIVND (reference sequence). This CDR3 region has 13 residues. Deletions cut 2 bases from V and 4 bases from J, with 8 bases between. CDR3: CASSISRGETQYF. In nucleotides, the CDR3 is TGTGCCAGTAGTATAAGCCGGGGAGAGACCCAGTACTTC.